Listed below are T cell receptor beta chains from one sample, sequenced in a study of T cell repertoires in cytomegalovirus infection. Each CDR3 protein gets one entry after TCRdb re-called the reads with MiXCR. The profile shows 200,000 to 250,000 distinct CDR3 sequences, roughly 22% of them singletons. The material sequenced was CD8+ T cells from PBMCs. These receptors were collected from a human donor in good health (CMV status not recorded). Some clones in this sample may be carry-over from other donors' samples. The CDR3 runs from the conserved cysteine through the conserved F or W. D genes are given only for firm matches. Not every row has a clone size; where given, it reads once, few, many or a size class.

>TRBJ2-3|TRBD2|many|TRBV7-2
TGTGCCAGCAGCATTCTAGCGGGGGCAGATACGCAGTATTTT
CASSILAGADTQYF
>TRBJ2-1|-|-|TRBV28
TGTGCCAGCAGTTTAGATAGCCCATACAATGAGCAGTTCTTC
CASSLDSPYNEQFF
>TRBJ2-7|-|few|TRBV28
TGTGCCAGCAATGGGGACTCCTACGAGCAGTACTTC
CASNGDSYEQYF
>TRBJ2-1|TRBD1|once|TRBV20-1
TGCAGTGCTAGGACAGGGTCGAGGAATGAGCAGTTCTTC
CSARTGSRNEQFF
>TRBJ2-3|-|-|TRBV28
TGTGCCAGCAGTCAAAGACAGGGCACAGATACGCAGTATTTT
CASSQRQGTDTQYF
>TRBJ2-7|TRBD1|-|TRBV28
TGTACCAGCAGTCTTTTGCTCCGGGACAGAACCATCTACGAGCAGTACTTC
CTSSLLLRDRTIYEQYF
>TRBJ2-5|-|-|TRBV7-8
TGTGCCAGCAGCCCCCCGGACGAAGAGACCCAGTACTTC
CASSPPDEETQYF
>TRBJ2-2|-|few|TRBV27
TGTGCCAGCAGTTTACAGGGGTGGACCGGGGAGCTGTTTTTT
CASSLQGWTGELFF
>TRBJ1-2|-|-|TRBV6-5
TGTGCCAGCAGTTACTCTGGGGCAGGGACGAACTATGGCTACACCTTC
CASSYSGAGTNYGYTF
>TRBJ1-2|-|few|TRBV28
TGTGCCAGCAGTTTTGGGGAATCCTACTTC
CASSFGESYF
>TRBJ1-1|-|-|TRBV12-3/TRBV12-4
TGTGCCAGCAGTACTACAGGGACGGCTGAAGCTTTCTTT
CASSTTGTAEAFF
>TRBJ1-1|-|-|TRBV29-1
TGCAGCGTTGAAGGAAACACTGAAGCTTTCTTT
CSVEGNTEAFF
>TRBJ2-2|-|-|TRBV3-1
TGTGCCAGCAGCCAGGAAGCGACCGGGGAGCTGTTTTTT
CASSQEATGELFF
>TRBJ1-1|-|few|TRBV30
TGTGCCTGGAGTGAGATAACCGTGGGCACTGAAGCTTTCTTT
CAWSEITVGTEAFF
>TRBJ2-1|-|-|TRBV10-1
TGCGCCATCAAAGGGAGGTCCTACAATGAGCAGTTCTTC
CAIKGRSYNEQFF
>TRBJ2-6|-|few|TRBV6-6
TGTGCCAGCAGTCCAGGGTTCCCGGGGGCCAACGTCCTGACTTTC
CASSPGFPGANVLTF